Listed below are T cell receptor beta chains from one sample, sequenced in a study of blood T cell repertoires in COVID-19. Using immunoSEQ multiplex PCR, the repertoire was profiled, and TCRdb retains in-frame clones only, with some absent. This sample has tens of thousands of clones, with 80% to 85% found just once. Specimen: peripheral blood. The receptors derive from a human donor in a cohort sampled during active COVID-19. Both conserved end residues are part of each CDR3. Each record gives: J gene, V gene, clone size, CDR3 protein. Not all rows give a size; the values are once, few, many and, for expanded clones, a class.

TRBJ2-3,TRBV4-1,NA,CASSPRTSSSDAQYF
TRBJ2-3,TRBV7-2,NA,CASNPQGRSTDTQYF
TRBJ1-5,TRBV6-5,NA,CASKDLYGNQPQHF
TRBJ2-1,TRBV28,NA,CASEGQGTSGVLAFRSYNEQFF
TRBJ2-2,TRBV28,once,CASSLVGATTGELFF
TRBJ1-5,TRBV4-2,few,CASSQGNNREGYQPQHF
TRBJ2-7,TRBV5-1,NA,CASSGGQVEQYF
TRBJ1-2,TRBV7-2,NA,CASSSSGGTYGYTF
TRBJ1-2,TRBV5-5,NA,CASSFSTGNNYGYTF
TRBJ2-7,TRBV5-4,NA,CASSLSRGTLRNEQYF
TRBJ2-1,TRBV27,NA,CASSLEGATYNEQFF
TRBJ2-5,TRBV5-1,NA,CASSDPEVLQETQYF
TRBJ2-3,TRBV7-9,NA,CASSTGQGTSTDTQYF
TRBJ2-3,TRBV7-2,NA,CASSLAGLAGGPYTDTQYF
TRBJ2-7,TRBV11-2,NA,CASSFAGGGYEQYF
TRBJ2-7,TRBV7-8,once,CASSPPGGLNEQYF
TRBJ2-5,TRBV5-1,NA,CASSLEGRGETQYF
TRBJ2-7,TRBV7-7,NA,CASSSGQGAPQYF
TRBJ1-4,TRBV7-6,NA,CASSSMDRDGEKLFF
TRBJ1-1,TRBV6-5,NA,CASSYREEAFF
TRBJ2-7,TRBV5-6,NA,CASHPYSGTYEQYF
TRBJ2-1,TRBV28,NA,CASSPGGPKYNEQFF
TRBJ2-5,TRBV3-1/TRBV3-2,NA,CASSLRHTQETQYF
TRBJ1-5,TRBV7-8,NA,CASSLDGHYNQPQHF
TRBJ1-6,TRBV27,NA,CASTKGNSNSPLHF
TRBJ2-5,TRBV3-1/TRBV3-2,NA,CASSGTSGGETQYF
TRBJ2-1,TRBV7-8,once,CASSPLRILAGASSYNEQFF
TRBJ2-2,TRBV19,NA,CASSPRGGSTGELFF